This T cell receptor beta chain appears in the sequencing data of a study of blood T cell repertoires in COVID-19 (dated by TCRdb to 2020 to 2021). At the level of the whole study: Samples covering the acute and convalescent phases of COVID-19 were provided by collaborators in the United States, Italy and Spain. The material from the prospective study consisted of cDNA or gDNA derived from T cells, B-cell-depleted T cells, or PBMCs. Subjects who had been exposed to COVID-19, were actively infected with it, or had recovered from it provided the deeply sampled blood TCRbeta repertoires that made up the dataset. The repertoires were released in a freely available public database intended as a resource for research on the immune response to SARS-CoV-2. Samples came from the ongoing ImmuneRACE study (first 160 participants) plus 1,254 subjects from 6 global collaborators. Nearly every sample came with metadata listing a de-identified subject ID, COVID-19 status, age in years and sex. Where available, HLA class I and class II types were obtained from metadata supplied by the sample provider rather than from assay-based typing.

TCRbeta CDR3 regions were amplified from genomic DNA by means of the immunoSEQ Assay, a bias-controlled multiplex PCR. As for how the authors treated the data: The number of nucleated cells in each sample was estimated from the amplification of reference gene primers within the assay. To quantify the absolute abundance of each unique TCRbeta CDR3 rearrangement, sequence reads were collapsed and filtered. For each sample, productive Simpson clonality was calculated as the square root of Simpson's diversity index over productive rearrangements. In its TCRdb copy, this immuneACCESS table keeps in-frame sequences only and misses some clones. Where compared with another copy, unresolved V genes explain less than half of these, and the others have no known cause. V, J and clone size are taken as reported in that table, and D and trimming were inferred from the DNA itself. For this sample the table gives 210,000 or so clones, of which roughly 80% were detected only once. The ten most abundant clones make up approximately 12% of the sample.

Overall study outcomes, separate from this receptor: Clinical and demographic metadata were provided uncurated, with the amount varying by source and participant.

Samples from volunteer blood donors who had recovered from COVID-19 were contributed by a second Seattle source. Each collaborating institution followed its own protocols to collect whole blood in K2EDTA tubes. For TCRbeta analysis, collaborator samples were shipped as frozen whole blood, as isolated PBMCs, or as DNA extracted from either sample type. CDR1 SQVTM and CDR2 ANQGSEA are derived from the germline V gene. The CDR3 runs 14 residues from the cysteine to the phenylalanine. The only DNA kept is the CDR3, 42 bases in frame from the first base. V is cut by 6 bases and J by 0 bases, and the space between the germline ends is 12 bases. Note on this clone: Its binding antigen is unknown. No much larger clone exists at a distance of one base, and base qualities are not known.

Sequencing was carried out using peripheral blood. The sequence derives from a man aged 45 to 65 who had recovered from COVID-19. Recombination linked TRBV29-1 to TRBJ2-1, and the D gene may be TRBD1, 6 bases matching. In nucleotides, the sequence is TGCAGCGTGACCCGGGACAACTCCTACAATGAGCAGTTCTTC. It codes for CSVTRDNSYNEQFF.